One sample yielded the 27 T cell receptor beta chains listed below, sequenced in a study of graft-versus-host responses after intestinal transplantation. Sequenced by immunoSEQ multiplex PCR; TCRdb stores in-frame clones only, minus some. Of around 95,000 clones listed, roughly 90% are singletons. Their recognized antigens are unknown. Sequencing was performed on unstimulated CD4+ T cells sorted from spleen or lymph node cells, taken before transplant. The receptors stem from a human donor who was the organ donor for an intestinal transplant.

This clone was observed a few times. The chain carries TRBV19 and TRBJ1-5, with a tentative D call TRBD1 (6 bases). Trimming cost V 7 bases and J 3 bases, with 19 bases left between them. CDR1 and CDR2 (germline): LNHDA, SQIVND (reference sequence). This CDR3 comprises 16 residues. The CDR3 spells CASTPLGGANNQPQHF. The CDR3 DNA reads TGTGCCAGTACCCCTCTCGGGGGGGCGAACAATCAGCCCCAGCATTTT. The complete variable domain, with remaining parts taken from reference TRBV19 and TRBJ1-5, reads DGGITQSPKYLFRKEGQNVTLSCEQNLNHDAMYWYRQDPGQGLRLIYYSQIVNDFQKGDIAEGYSVSREKKESFPLTVTSAQKNPTAFYLCASTPLGGANNQPQHFGDGTRLSIL.

This sequence joins TRBV5-6 and TRBJ1-1; D might be TRBD1 (5 bases). The CDR3 is 14 amino acids. Germline loops: CDR1 SGHDT, CDR2 YYEEEE. The germline V and J ends were trimmed by 1 base and 1 base, with 8 bases remaining between them. DNA of the CDR3: TGTGCCAGCAGCTTGTACGGGGCGAACACTGAAGCTTTCTTT. It translates to CASSLYGANTEAFF.

This clone has a handful of counts. V gene TRBV5-8 combines with J gene TRBJ1-2; the match to TRBD1 covers 8 bases. V was pared by 2 bases and J by 6 bases, with 9 bases of the junction left unmatched. The CDR3 runs 15 residues. The germline CDR1 and CDR2 sequences are SGHTS and YDEGEE. This CDR3 reads CASSFSLSQGDGYTF. CDR3 coding DNA: TGTGCCAGCAGCTTCTCGTTGTCACAGGGGGATGGCTACACCTTC.

This clone showed up just a few times. The chain recombines TRBV10-1 with TRBJ2-2, with D possibly TRBD2 on 6 matching bases. Deletions cut 6 bases from V and 7 bases from J, with 9 bases between. This CDR3 has 12 amino acids. Germline loops: CDR1 WNHNN, CDR2 SYGVQD (reference sequence). The CDR3 sequence: CASSRGGGELFF. Written as DNA, the CDR3 is TGCGCCAGCAGCCGGGGAGGCGGGGAGCTGTTTTTT.

The genes are TRBV18 and TRBJ2-4, with D possibly matching TRBD2 (5 bases). CDR1 is KGHSH, CDR2 LQKENI, per germline. The CDR3 sequence is 12 residues long. Trimming took 1 base from V and 12 from J, leaving 10 bases between them. CDR3 amino acids: CASSPQGDTQYF. CDR3 DNA sequence: TGTGCCAGCTCACCACAGGGAGATACTCAGTACTTC.

This sequence joins TRBV2 and TRBJ1-5, with D perhaps matching TRBD1 (6 bases). The CDR3 covers 13 residues. Looked up from germline, CDR1 is SNHLY and CDR2 is FYNNEI. The V gene lost 7 bases and the J gene lost 3 bases, with 10 bases spanning the gap. CDR3 sequence (DNA): TGTGCCAGCACCCGGGACACCAATCAGCCCCAGCATTTT. This sequence encodes CASTRDTNQPQHF.

V gene TRBV7-6 combines with J gene TRBJ2-3; TRBD2 matches 16 bases. Trimming cost V 2 bases and J 5 bases; bases outside gene matches: 10. Per the germline V gene, CDR1 is SGHVS and CDR2 is FNYEAQ. The CDR3 spans 19 residues. CDR3 region: CASSLWGTSGGAVQDTQYF. CDR3 DNA sequence: TGTGCCAGCAGCTTATGGGGGACTAGCGGGGGGGCGGTTCAAGATACGCAGTATTTT.

The rearrangement uses TRBV27 and TRBJ2-7, with 8 nucleotides matching TRBD1. CDR1 MNHEY and CDR2 SMNVEV come from the germline V gene (reference sequence). The CDR3 sequence is 15 residues long. V gave up 6 bases and J gave up 4 bases; unmatched junction bases: 11. CDR3 sequence (DNA): TGTGCCAGCAGCTTCTATCGGGACAGGATTTACGAGCAGTACTTC. This encodes CASSFYRDRIYEQYF.

V and J are TRBV7-2 and TRBJ2-1; 8 bases are shared with TRBD2. The germline CDR1 and CDR2 sequences are SGHTA and FQGNSA. The CDR3 is made up of 15 amino acids. V lost 4 bases and J lost 4; bases outside the gene matches: 6. CDR3 DNA sequence: TGTGCCAGCAGCTCAGACTTAGCGGGGTACAATGAGCAGTTCTTC. This gives the protein CASSSDLAGYNEQFF.

This clone was recorded only once. The rearrangement joins TRBV6-1 to TRBJ2-3, with 15 bases identical to TRBD2. There are 13 residues in the CDR3. The V and J ends lost 6 bases and 10 bases, in that order; junction bases with no gene match: 2. Germline V CDR1 and CDR2: MNHNS, SASEGT. The CDR3 DNA reads TGTGCCAGCAGAGGACTAGCGGGGGGGCCGCAGTATTTT. It specifies CASRGLAGGPQYF.

This clone was detected only a few times. The rearrangement links TRBV10-3 to TRBJ1-3, with TRBD1 matching 7 bases. After removal of 10 bases from V and 3 bases from J, the junction contained 9 bases not matched to a gene. The CDR3 extends over 14 amino acids. Germline CDR1 reads ENHRY; CDR2 reads SYGVKD. Written as DNA, the CDR3 is TGTGCCAGTCTCCGGGACAGCTATGGAAACACCATATATTTT. This codes for CASLRDSYGNTIYF.

This sequence joins TRBV15 and TRBJ2-3; D gene uncertain. V lost 1 base to trimming and J lost 7 bases, with 9 bases between them. The CDR3 spans 13 residues. Germline V gives CDR1 LNHNV, CDR2 YYDKDF (reference sequence). The CDR3 loop reads CATSRVLANTQYF. CDR3 coding DNA: TGTGCCACCAGCAGAGTGCTCGCGAATACGCAGTATTTT.

The CDR3 sequence is CSGSPGLQTTEAFF. CDR3 bases: TGCAGCGGTTCACCGGGACTCCAAACTACTGAAGCTTTCTTT. This sequence joins TRBV29-1 and TRBJ1-1; a possible D gene is TRBD1 (5 bases). The length of the CDR3 is 14 residues. Germline-derived CDR1 and CDR2 are SQVTM and ANQGSEA. The V end lost 7 bases, the J end lost 5 bases, and 20 bases lay between the germline ends.

The J gene is TRBJ2-7, the V gene TRBV18, with TRBD1 matching over 7 bases. V lost 5 bases and J lost 1; bases outside the gene matches: 8. CDR3 size: 15 residues. Germline assignment: CDR1 KGHSH and CDR2 LQKENI. The CDR3 spells CASSIQGVVSYEQYF. The CDR3 nucleotides are TGTGCCAGCTCAATCCAGGGGGTTGTATCCTACGAGCAGTACTTC. The full variable domain, completed using reference TRBV18 and TRBJ2-7, is NAGVMQNPRHLVRRRGQEARLRCSPMKGHSHVYWYRQLPEEGLKFMVYLQKENIIDESGMPKERFSAEFPKEGPSILRIQQVVRGDSAAYFCASSIQGVVSYEQYFGPGTRLTVT.

The V gene is TRBV5-6, the J gene TRBJ2-5; D is uncertain. This CDR3 has 13 amino acids. The V end was cut by 4 bases, the J end by 5 bases, with 12 bases between. Germline V CDR1 and CDR2: SGHDT, YYEEEE. This CDR3 is CASSGWLAETQYF. The CDR3 DNA follows: TGTGCCAGCAGCGGGTGGTTGGCGGAGACCCAGTACTTC.

The CDR3 region is CASSLEGGTMNTEAFF. DNA of the CDR3: TGTGCCAGCAGCTTAGAAGGGGGTACGATGAACACTGAAGCTTTCTTT. The V call is TRBV7-3, the J call TRBJ1-1, with D possibly matching TRBD1 (6 bases). The CDR3 is 16 amino acids. V was pared by 2 bases and J by 0 bases, with 13 bases between. Germline CDR1 SGHTA, CDR2 FQGTGA.

This chain connects TRBV27 to TRBJ2-7, with 7 bases fitting TRBD1. The CDR3 is made up of 13 amino acids. Germline CDR1 reads MNHEY; CDR2 reads SMNVEV (reference sequence). With V trimmed by 6 bases and J by 3 bases, 5 bases remained unmatched. CDR3: CASRPGQFYEQYF. The CDR3 DNA sequence: TGTGCCAGCAGGCCGGGACAGTTCTACGAGCAGTACTTC.

This clone showed up just a few times. The rearrangement links TRBV10-1 to TRBJ1-3, with D possibly being TRBD1 (5 bases). The germline V gene encodes CDR1 WNHNN and CDR2 SYGVQD (reference sequence). This CDR3 spans 14 amino acids. The V end was cut by 6 bases, the J end by 0 bases, with 9 bases between. This CDR3 reads CASRRGGSGNTIYF. CDR3 sequence (DNA): TGCGCCAGCAGGCGCGGGGGCTCTGGAAACACCATATATTTT.

CDR3 DNA: TGCGCCAGCAGCCTACGTACGGGGGCGCAGACTAATGAGCAGTTCTTC. Translation: CASSLRTGAQTNEQFF. J is TRBJ2-1 and V is TRBV4-1, with D perhaps TRBD1 or TRBD2 (6 bases each). This CDR3 is 16 amino acids long. From germline, CDR1 is MGHRA and CDR2 YSYEKL. Trimming shortened V by 4 bases and J by 7 bases, and 20 bases separated the two germline ends.

The chain joins TRBV19 to TRBJ2-1, with 9 bases identical to TRBD1. The CDR3 has 15 residues. J lost 10 bases, V lost 6 bases, and 13 bases had no gene match. CDR1 and CDR2 (germline): LNHDA, SQIVND (reference sequence). The CDR3 reads CASRDRDRAGAEQFF. Written as DNA, the CDR3 is TGTGCCAGTAGGGACCGGGACAGGGCGGGCGCGGAGCAGTTCTTC. Using reference TRBV19 and TRBJ2-1 for the parts outside the CDR3, the full variable domain is DGGITQSPKYLFRKEGQNVTLSCEQNLNHDAMYWYRQDPGQGLRLIYYSQIVNDFQKGDIAEGYSVSREKKESFPLTVTSAQKNPTAFYLCASRDRDRAGAEQFFGPGTRLTVL.

The genes are TRBV7-9 and TRBJ1-4, with D possibly matching TRBD1 (5 bases). CDR3 size: 15 residues. Trimming cost V 1 base and J 3 bases, with 9 bases left between them. Per germline, CDR1 SEHNR and CDR2 FQNEAQ (reference sequence). The CDR3 coding sequence is TGTGCCAGCAGCTTAGGTCAGGGTCCTAATGAAAAACTGTTTTTT. Its translation is CASSLGQGPNEKLFF.

The chain uses TRBV4-1 and TRBJ2-2; weak D call: TRBD2 (6 bases). The germline V gene has CDR1 MGHRA and CDR2 YSYEKL. V was trimmed by 0 bases and J by 10 bases, leaving 21 bases between them. CDR3 length equals 17 residues. Written as DNA, the CDR3 is TGCGCCAGCAGCCAAGATCGAGTTTGGACTACCTCCGCGGAGCTGTTTTTT. Its translation is CASSQDRVWTTSAELFF.

The chain carries TRBV6-6 and TRBJ1-2; D might be TRBD1 (6 bases). Germline V gene data show CDR1 as MNHNY and CDR2 as SVGAGI (reference sequence). Trimming removed 5 bases at V and 4 bases at J, with 17 bases between. The CDR3 runs 15 residues. The CDR3 DNA is TGTGCCAGCAGTGGGGTTACAGGGCTCGGCTATGGCTACACCTTC. Translated, it gives CASSGVTGLGYGYTF.

The chain uses TRBV29-1 and TRBJ2-7; D is uncertain. Germline CDR1 is SQVTM and CDR2 is ANQGSEA. This CDR3 has 12 amino acids. Trimming took 3 bases from V and 3 from J, leaving 9 bases between them. The CDR3 is CSVEQGRYEQYF. The CDR3 bases are TGCAGCGTTGAGCAAGGACGCTACGAGCAGTACTTC.

The gene calls are TRBV5-1 and TRBJ2-7; D tentatively fits TRBD1 or TRBD2 (5 bases each). Per the germline V gene, CDR1 is SGHRS and CDR2 is YFSETQ. V lost 0 bases to trimming and J lost 2 bases, with 12 bases between them. CDR3 size: 15 residues. CDR3: CASSLAIGAPYEQYF. The DNA of the CDR3 is TGCGCCAGCAGCTTGGCGATCGGGGCTCCCTACGAGCAGTACTTC.

The rearrangement uses TRBV7-9 and TRBJ2-7, with 7 bases lining up with TRBD2. V trimming: 4 bases; J trimming: 1 base; junction bases outside the gene matches: 16. The CDR3 has 18 residues. From germline, CDR1 is SEHNR and CDR2 FQNEAQ (reference sequence). The CDR3 DNA is TGTGCCAGCAGCTCACCGGGTTCAGCGGGGCTAAATTCCTACGAGCAGTACTTC. As protein: CASSSPGSAGLNSYEQYF.

The rearrangement uses TRBV9 and TRBJ2-3; no firm D call. Germline V lookup: CDR1 SGDLS, CDR2 YYNGEE. Trimming took off 0 bases at V and 5 bases at J, with 7 bases between the two ends. The CDR3 consists of 13 residues. CDR3 protein: CASSVASRDTQYF. CDR3 DNA: TGTGCCAGCAGCGTAGCTTCGAGAGATACGCAGTATTTT.